Listed here are 29 T cell receptor beta chains from one sample, sequenced in a study of T cell repertoires in cytomegalovirus infection. TCRdb re-derived calls from the reads in MiXCR, one entry per CDR3 protein. The table has a few hundred thousand distinct CDR3 sequences, over 7.5% seen once; the top ten hold around 4.5%. Sequencing was carried out using PBMCs. The receptors were sampled from a human donor in good health (CMV status not recorded). Some clones in this sample may be carry-over from other donors' samples.

This clonotype was recorded a few times. The J gene is TRBJ1-1, the V gene TRBV5-1; a weak D match, TRBD1 (5 bases). The germline CDR1 and CDR2 sequences are SGHRS and YFSETQ. The CDR3 runs to 14 residues. Trimming cost V 4 bases and J 4 bases, with 14 bases left between them. CDR3 sequence (DNA): TGCGCCAGCAGCCTGGACACTGGAACCACTGAAGCTTTCTTT. Its translation: CASSLDTGTTEAFF.

At least ten counts were recorded for this clonotype. The chain recombines TRBV7-9 with TRBJ1-2; D call uncertain. Trimming shortened V by 2 bases and J by 8 bases, and 9 bases separated the two germline ends. The CDR3 consists of 12 residues. Germline lookup yields CDR1 SEHNR and CDR2 FQNEAQ (reference sequence). The CDR3 protein is CASSLYGSGYTF. In DNA, the CDR3 is TGTGCCAGCAGCTTATATGGGAGCGGCTACACCTTC.

The rearrangement joins TRBV6-5 to TRBJ2-5, with 7 bases fitting TRBD2. CDR1 MNHEY and CDR2 SVGAGI come from the germline V gene. Losses at the gene ends were 6 bases for V and 2 bases for J; bases not matched to a gene: 9. The CDR3 is made up of 15 amino acids. In DNA, the CDR3 is TGTGCCAGCAGCCATCCAGGACTAGGGCAAGAGACCCAGTACTTC. This encodes CASSHPGLGQETQYF.

The chain couples TRBV28 to TRBJ1-5; D gene unclear. In germline, CDR1 is MDHEN, CDR2 SYDVKM. The ends were cut back, 3 bases at V and 4 bases at J, with 10 bases in the middle. The CDR3 extends over 14 amino acids. CDR3 protein: CASSLVRSNQPQHF. The CDR3 DNA is TGTGCCAGCAGTTTGGTACGATCAAATCAGCCCCAGCATTTT.

The CDR3 loop is CASSLSSGRLHEQYF. CDR3 DNA: TGTGCCAGCAGTTTATCCTCGGGACGGCTCCACGAGCAGTACTTC. The J gene is TRBJ2-7, the V gene TRBV27; possibly TRBD1 or TRBD2 for D (5 bases each). Trimming took 0 bases from V and 5 from J, leaving 14 bases between them. CDR3 length equals 15 residues. Germline lookup yields CDR1 MNHEY and CDR2 SMNVEV (reference sequence).

This rearrangement joins TRBV28 to TRBJ1-5, with D unresolved. This CDR3 contains 15 residues. V was pared by 4 bases and J by 0 bases, with 10 bases between. CDR1 is MDHEN and CDR2 is SYDVKM in the germline V gene. The CDR3 is CASSSEGFSNQPQHF. The CDR3 nucleotides read TGTGCCAGCAGTTCTGAGGGCTTTAGCAATCAGCCCCAGCATTTT.

This clonotype came up a few times. The rearrangement links TRBV24-1 to TRBJ2-1, with TRBD2 as a possible D gene (6 bases). Germline V gene lookup returns CDR1 KGHDR and CDR2 SFDVKD. CDR3 size: 12 residues. The V end was cut by 5 bases, the J end by 8 bases, with 9 bases between. Here the CDR3 reads CATSVWGDEQFF. DNA of the CDR3: TGTGCCACCAGTGTTTGGGGGGATGAGCAGTTCTTC.

The V and J genes are TRBV7-2 and TRBJ2-3; 8 bases line up with TRBD2. This CDR3 is built from 17 residues. The junction had 8 bases not matched to a gene; V was cut back by 0 bases and J by 3 bases. Germline V lookup: CDR1 SGHTA, CDR2 FQGNSA. The DNA for the CDR3 is TGTGCCAGCAGCTTAGCGGGCGGGGGGCTCGGTACAGATACGCAGTATTTT. Its translation is CASSLAGGGLGTDTQYF.

This clonotype was seen a few times. CDR3 loop: CASSLRAGSGSPLHF. CDR3 nucleotides: TGTGCCAGCAGCCTCCGGGCCGGGTCGGGATCACCCCTCCACTTT. The rearrangement uses TRBV7-3 and TRBJ1-6, with no clear D. This CDR3 is built from 15 residues. CDR1 and CDR2 (germline): SGHTA, FQGTGA. V shed 5 bases and J shed 10 bases, with 18 bases lying between them.

This clonotype was observed many times. The chain is built from TRBV7-6 and TRBJ1-2; 7 bases align to TRBD1. The junction had 10 bases not matched to a gene; V was cut back by 7 bases and J by 8 bases. The CDR3 has 13 amino acids. Per the germline V gene, CDR1 is SGHVS and CDR2 is FNYEAQ. In DNA form, the CDR3 reads TGTGCCAGCACCGAACAGGGGCCGGGAGGCTACACCTTC. Amino acid sequence: CASTEQGPGGYTF.

This clonotype was counted many times. CDR3 nucleotide sequence: TGTGCCAGCAGTTTTCTGATCCCGGGACAGTTACAAGAGACCCAGTACTTC. Amino acid sequence: CASSFLIPGQLQETQYF. The chain employs TRBV28 and TRBJ2-5, with TRBD1 matching 7 bases. CDR1 and CDR2 from the germline V gene are MDHEN and SYDVKM. CDR3 length: 17 residues. The trim removed 3 bases at V and 2 bases at J, leaving 12 bases unmatched.

In this sample, this clonotype turned up many times. V usage is TRBV7-9 and J usage is TRBJ1-5; D call uncertain. With 8 bases removed from V and 0 bases from J, the gap between germline ends came to 8 bases. Germline CDR1 reads SEHNR; CDR2 reads FQNEAQ (reference sequence). The CDR3 consists of 13 residues. The CDR3 spells CASAGFSNQPQHF. CDR3 bases: TGTGCCAGCGCGGGATTTAGCAATCAGCCCCAGCATTTT.

At least ten counts were recorded for this clonotype. The rearrangement joins TRBV11-2 to TRBJ2-3; D is uncertain. The V end was cut by 1 base, the J end by 3 bases, with 11 bases between. The CDR3 is 15 residues long. Germline loops: CDR1 SGHAT, CDR2 FQNNGV. The CDR3 loop is CASSLGTGYTDTQYF. CDR3 in DNA: TGTGCCAGCAGCTTAGGGACCGGGTATACAGATACGCAGTATTTT.

CDR3 residues: CATSRDRGGPDTQYF. The CDR3 nucleotides are TGTGCCACCAGCAGAGACAGGGGAGGTCCGGATACGCAGTATTTT. V gene TRBV15 combines with J gene TRBJ2-3; either TRBD1 or TRBD2 may fit D (6 bases each). CDR1 is LNHNV and CDR2 is YYDKDF in the germline V gene (reference sequence). This CDR3 region has 15 residues. The V end was cut by 0 bases, the J end by 6 bases, with 13 bases between.

The V call is TRBV27, the J call TRBJ2-2, with a weak D call TRBD1 (6 bases). This CDR3 contains 17 residues. Germline lookup yields CDR1 MNHEY and CDR2 SMNVEV (reference sequence). Deletions cut 3 bases from V and 4 bases from J, with 18 bases between. CDR3 in amino acids: CASSFLIAGAGTGELFF. The DNA of the CDR3 is TGTGCCAGCAGTTTCCTAATCGCAGGGGCGGGCACCGGGGAGCTGTTTTTT.

A remark on this clonotype: This clone may be a read error of a much larger clone one base away. V usage is TRBV28 and J usage is TRBJ1-5; tentatively, D is TRBD1 (5 bases). The CDR3 runs to 15 residues. The V end lost 10 bases, the J end lost 4 bases, and 20 bases lay between the germline ends. The germline CDR1 and CDR2 sequences are MDHEN and SYDVKM. This CDR3 reads CANTTGQGANQPQHF. The CDR3 bases are TGTGCCAACACAACGGGTCAGGGAGCAAATCAGCCCCAGCATTTT.

In its sample, this clonotype was seen a few times. The rearrangement joins TRBV28 to TRBJ2-1; 12 bases fit TRBD2. The germline V gene encodes CDR1 MDHEN and CDR2 SYDVKM. The CDR3 covers 19 residues. With V trimmed by 6 bases and J by 5 bases, 17 bases remained unmatched. In DNA, the CDR3 is TGTGCCAGCAGCGAGACTAGCGGGAGAAATTTTGGTTTGAACAATGAGCAGTTCTTC. Translation: CASSETSGRNFGLNNEQFF.

Many counts were recorded for this clonotype. CDR3 sequence (DNA): TGTGCCAGCAGTTACCGCCGCGAGCGGGGCTACACCTTC. Its translation is CASSYRRERGYTF. The gene calls are TRBV6-2 or TRBV6-3 and TRBJ1-2; no definite D call. This CDR3 spans 13 amino acids. Trimming stripped 2 bases from V and 8 bases from J, with 12 bases between. The V gene's germline CDR1 is MNHEY and CDR2 SVGEGT.

The table lists this clonotype with many counts. The gene calls are TRBV6-1 and TRBJ1-1, with 10 bases lining up with TRBD1. CDR3 length: 14 residues. CDR1 and CDR2 from the germline V gene are MNHNS and SASEGT. V shed 5 bases and J 3 bases; nucleotides not matched to a gene: 3. The CDR3 sequence is CASSNDRGHTEAFF. Written as DNA, the CDR3 is TGTGCCAGCAGTAACGACAGGGGGCACACTGAAGCTTTCTTT.

In this sample, this clonotype turned up many times. CDR3 nucleotides: TGTGCCAGTAGTACCCGACGTGGCGGAGGCTACACCTTC. Its translation: CASSTRRGGGYTF. The V gene is TRBV19, the J gene TRBJ1-2, with D uncertain. The CDR3 runs to 13 residues. V shed 4 bases and J shed 8 bases, with 14 bases lying between them. CDR1 is LNHDA, CDR2 SQIVND, per germline (reference sequence).

The CDR3 region has the DNA TGTGCCAGCAGTTCCAGGGTACCCGAGCAGTACTTC. The encoded protein is CASSSRVPEQYF. The rearrangement links TRBV12-3 or TRBV12-4 to TRBJ2-7; a weak D match, TRBD1 (5 bases). This CDR3 contains 12 residues. V lost 4 bases and J 6 bases, leaving 10 bases between the germline ends.

This clonotype was seen repeatedly, ten times or more. This chain connects TRBV7-2 to TRBJ2-7; D is possibly TRBD2 (6 bases). Trimming removed 1 base at V and 3 bases at J, with 16 bases between. The CDR3 length is 16 residues. CDR1 is SGHTA and CDR2 is FQGNSA in the germline V gene. The CDR3 loop is CASSLVGGGAVYEQYF. CDR3 sequence (DNA): TGTGCCAGCAGCTTAGTAGGAGGAGGGGCAGTCTACGAGCAGTACTTC.

This clonotype was detected many times. V and J are TRBV7-8 and TRBJ2-5; 13 bases align to TRBD2. The CDR3 loop spans 18 amino acids. The junction had 10 bases not matched to a gene; V was cut back by 2 bases and J by 4 bases. Germline V gene sequence: CDR1 SGHVS, CDR2 FQNEAQ. The CDR3 loop is CASSLRGLAGQGGETQYF. CDR3 bases: TGTGCCAGCAGCTTAAGGGGACTAGCGGGACAGGGTGGAGAGACCCAGTACTTC.

This clonotype was seen at least ten times. This rearrangement joins TRBV7-6 to TRBJ2-5; D not certain. With 3 bases removed from V and 2 bases from J, the gap between germline ends came to 4 bases. CDR3 length equals 12 residues. The germline CDR1 and CDR2 sequences are SGHVS and FNYEAQ. The DNA of the CDR3 is TGTGCCAGCAGCTTGTTACAAGAGACCCAGTACTTC. This encodes CASSLLQETQYF. The entire variable domain, with the rest obtained from reference TRBV7-6 and TRBJ2-5, is as follows: GAGVSQSPRYKVTKRGQDVALRCDPISGHVSLYWYRQALGQGPEFLTYFNYEAQQDKSGLPNDRFSAERPEGSISTLTIQRTEQRDSAMYRCASSLLQETQYFGPGTRLLVL.

In this sample, this clonotype turned up many times. V is TRBV7-8 and J is TRBJ2-7; a possible D gene is TRBD1 (5 bases). V was cut by 6 bases and J by 1 base, with 13 bases left in between. Per germline, CDR1 SGHVS and CDR2 FQNEAQ. The CDR3 is made up of 14 amino acids. For the CDR3, the DNA is TGTGCCAGCAGTTTACGACAGCTATCCTACGAGCAGTACTTC. Translation gives CASSLRQLSYEQYF.

The table lists this clonotype with many counts. V usage is TRBV7-9 and J usage is TRBJ1-2; D might be TRBD1 (5 bases). Germline values: CDR1 SEHNR, CDR2 FQNEAQ (reference sequence). The V end was cut by 5 bases, the J end by 3 bases, with 16 bases between. The CDR3 is 15 amino acids. CDR3 nucleotides: TGTGCCAGCAGCCCCTCAGGGACTGCTTACTATGGCTACACCTTC. Its protein product is CASSPSGTAYYGYTF.

The chain is built from TRBV6-6 and TRBJ2-2, with TRBD1 matching over 9 bases. Germline lookup yields CDR1 MNHNY and CDR2 SVGAGI (reference sequence). This CDR3 has 15 residues. Trimming cost V 2 bases and J 7 bases; bases outside gene matches: 5. CDR3 protein: CASSYGTGGLGELFF. The CDR3 DNA reads TGTGCCAGCAGTTACGGTACAGGGGGCCTCGGGGAGCTGTTTTTT.

This clonotype was observed many times. This chain joins TRBV11-3 and TRBJ1-1, with 7 bases identical to TRBD1. The V segment lost 5 bases and the J segment 3 bases; nucleotides outside the gene matches: 3. CDR3 length: 13 amino acids. In germline, CDR1 is SGHNT, CDR2 YENEEA. The CDR3 here is CASSDRVYTEAFF. CDR3 DNA sequence: TGTGCCAGCAGCGACAGGGTTTACACTGAAGCTTTCTTT. The full variable domain, with the rest looked up from reference TRBV11-3 and TRBJ1-1, is EAGVVQSPRYKIIEKKQPVAFWCNPISGHNTLYWYLQNLGQGPELLIRYENEEAVDDSQLPKDRFSAERLKGVDSTLKIQPAELGDSAVYLCASSDRVYTEAFFGQGTRLTVV.

The J gene is TRBJ1-6, the V gene TRBV25-1, with D perhaps TRBD1 (5 bases). Germline CDR1 reads MGHDK; CDR2 reads SYGVNS. There are 14 residues in the CDR3. V lost 2 bases and J lost 10, with 12 bases in between. The CDR3 loop is CASSETGVSSPLHF. The CDR3 nucleotides read TGTGCCAGCAGTGAAACGGGGGTCAGCTCACCCCTCCACTTT.